The 7 T cell receptor beta chains listed next were all sequenced from one sample in a study of blood T cells in healthy people across ages. The second PCR ran about 6 to 12 cycles with a sample-barcoded 5' primer and J-beta primers. TCRdb called the 5' RACE reads again in MiXCR, with one record for every CDR3 protein. The sample holds about 560,000 distinct CDR3 sequences; about 25% are singletons and the top ten take 3% to 4%. These data are also associated with another study on T cells of mothers and their children.

The sequencing sample was made of blood. These TCRs come from a boy between 2 and 10 years old in good health.

This sequence joins TRBV6-1 and TRBJ1-4; tentatively, D is TRBD1 (6 bases). Germline lookup yields CDR1 MNHNS and CDR2 SASEGT. The germline V and J ends were trimmed by 1 base and 7 bases, with 13 bases remaining between them. The CDR3 consists of 15 residues. This CDR3 is CASSEVQGSGEKLFF. The CDR3 DNA reads as TGTGCCAGCAGTGAAGTACAGGGATCGGGTGAAAAACTGTTTTTT.

V and J are TRBV10-3 and TRBJ2-3; 8 bases line up with TRBD1. In germline, CDR1 is ENHRY, CDR2 SYGVKD. The V gene end was trimmed by 7 bases and the J gene end by 3 bases; junction bases not matched to a gene: 3. The CDR3 is 13 amino acids. DNA for the CDR3: TGTGCCATCACTAACAGGGGGACAGATACGCAGTATTTT. It encodes CAITNRGTDTQYF.

The chain is built from TRBV19 and TRBJ2-7; D uncertain. Trimming pared 3 bases from V and 5 bases from J, leaving 14 bases between. In germline, CDR1 is LNHDA, CDR2 SQIVND (reference sequence). The CDR3 sequence is 14 residues long. The CDR3 is CASSMSGSVNEQYF. As DNA, the CDR3 is TGTGCCAGTAGTATGTCCGGGTCAGTAAACGAGCAGTACTTC.

The rearrangement joins TRBV30 to TRBJ1-4, with D unclear. CDR3 length: 11 residues. Germline CDR1 GTSNPN, CDR2 SVGIG (reference sequence). The ends were cut back, 7 bases at V and 8 bases at J, with 11 bases in the middle. Here the CDR3 DNA reads TGTGCCTCCCGGCCCGGGGAAAAACTGTTTTTT. It is translated as CASRPGEKLFF.

Only a few counts were recorded for this clonotype. The chain carries TRBV6-6 and TRBJ1-2, with a tentative D call TRBD1 (5 bases). Trimming cost V 0 bases and J 8 bases, with 10 bases left between them. The V gene's germline CDR1 is MNHNY and CDR2 SVGAGI (reference sequence). The CDR3 has 13 amino acids. CDR3 nucleotides: TGTGCCAGCAGTTACTCCTCTCGGGGGGGCTACACCTTC. Translation: CASSYSSRGGYTF.

CDR3: CASSARGGELFF. CDR3 nucleotide sequence: TGCGCCAGCAGCGCCCGAGGTGGGGAGCTGTTTTTT. V and J are TRBV10-2 and TRBJ2-2; no firm D call. Trimming left V 6 bases short and J 8 bases short, with 10 bases between. The germline CDR1 and CDR2 sequences are WSHSY and SAAADI. This CDR3 contains 12 residues.

The CDR3 nucleotides read TGTGCCAGCACCCCCTCCCTTAGGGCGCGTGCCACAGATACGCAGTATTTT. It encodes CASTPSLRARATDTQYF. This chain uses TRBV12-3 or TRBV12-4 with TRBJ2-3; D unresolved. The CDR3 is 17 residues long. V lost 7 bases to trimming and J lost 2 bases, with 22 bases between them.